The rows below give T cell receptor beta chains drawn from one sample of a study of blood T cell repertoires in COVID-19. The table came from immunoSEQ multiplex PCR; TCRdb's copy has only in-frame clones and leaves some out. The sample holds 400,000 to 500,000 clones; roughly 90% are singletons and the top ten take about 2%. The sample comprised PBMCs or T cells enriched from blood (not recorded which). These receptors all come from a middle-aged woman who had recovered from COVID-19. Each CDR3 is given with its conserved first and last residue. The order of the fields is clone size, V gene, J gene, D gene, CDR3 DNA, CDR3 protein. The D gene is left open where the match is weak. Only some rows state a clone size, as once, few, many or a class for expanded clones.

>once|TRBV27|TRBJ2-1|TRBD2
TGTGCCAGCAGACCTAGCGGGATTAACCACTACAATGAGCAGTTCTTC
CASRPSGINHYNEQFF
>NA|TRBV12-5|TRBJ2-5|NA
TGTGCTAGTGGTAGCATATCTCAAGAGACCCAGTACTTC
CASGSISQETQYF
>NA|TRBV18|TRBJ2-3|TRBD1
TGTGCCAGCTCACCACTAGGGACAGTCACAGATACGCAGTATTTT
CASSPLGTVTDTQYF
>NA|TRBV7-2|TRBJ2-3|TRBD2
TGTGCCAGCAGCTTAGCGGCTAGCGGGAGGCCACGCACAGATACGCAGTATTTT
CASSLAASGRPRTDTQYF
>NA|TRBV4-3|TRBJ2-1|TRBD2
TGCGCCAGCAGCCAAGATGGGGCGGGGGAGAACAATGAGCAGTTCTTC
CASSQDGAGENNEQFF
>NA|TRBV5-4|TRBJ2-5|NA
TGTGCCAGCAGCCTTCAGGGGCGAGAGACCCAGTACTTC
CASSLQGRETQYF
>few|TRBV3-1/TRBV3-2|TRBJ1-2|NA
TGTGCCAGCAGCCCATTTGGGCAGGGGTCTCCAGCTAACTATGGCTACACCTTC
CASSPFGQGSPANYGYTF
>once|TRBV18|TRBJ1-2|NA
TGTGCCAGCTCACCAAGGTCGAGGGAGTATGGCTACACCTTC
CASSPRSREYGYTF
>NA|TRBV6-9|TRBJ2-5|TRBD2
TGTGCCAGCAGTTATTCCTTAGCGGGAGATGAGACCCAGTACTTC
CASSYSLAGDETQYF
>NA|TRBV30|TRBJ2-7|TRBD2
TGTGCCTGGAACCCTGGCCTAGCGGGAGACGAGCAGTACTTC
CAWNPGLAGDEQYF
>NA|TRBV6-1|TRBJ1-1|TRBD1
TGTGCCAGCAGAACGGAAAACAGGGGCGTGACTGAAGCTTTCTTT
CASRTENRGVTEAFF
>NA|TRBV3-1/TRBV3-2|TRBJ2-7|TRBD2
TGTGCCAGCAGCCCCCTGAGTAGCGGGAGCTACGAGCAGTACTTC
CASSPLSSGSYEQYF
>NA|TRBV27|TRBJ2-4|TRBD2
TGTGCCAGCAGCCCCCCGCGGGGGTCGCGGGAGCGAAAAAACATTCAGTACTTC
CASSPPRGSRERKNIQYF
>NA|TRBV9|TRBJ2-3|NA
TGTGCCAGCAGCGCCTACAGGGCCAGCACAGATACGCAGTATTTT
CASSAYRASTDTQYF
>NA|TRBV27|TRBJ2-5|TRBD1
TGTGCCAGCAGTCGGGACAGGGGTGAGACCCAGTACTTC
CASSRDRGETQYF
>NA|TRBV5-1|TRBJ1-2|TRBD1
TGCGCCAGCACCCTCGGGACAGCTAACTATGGCTACACCTTC
CASTLGTANYGYTF
>NA|TRBV19|TRBJ2-5|TRBD1
TGTGCCAGTAGGGCAGGGGGTACGGAGACCCAGTACTTC
CASRAGGTETQYF
>once|TRBV6-2/TRBV6-3|TRBJ1-4|NA
TGTGCCAGCAGTCTAAGTGCAACTAATGAAAAACTGTTTTTT
CASSLSATNEKLFF
>NA|TRBV10-3|TRBJ1-1|NA
TGTGCCATCAGAGAAGCTCAGGTCTTGAACACTGAAGCTTTCTTT
CAIREAQVLNTEAFF
>NA|TRBV3-1/TRBV3-2|TRBJ2-7|TRBD2
TGTGCCAGCAGCCACGGAACCAGCGGGGGGTACGAGCAGTACTTC
CASSHGTSGGYEQYF
>NA|TRBV7-9|TRBJ2-7|TRBD1
TGTGCCAGCAGCCCCGGGACAGATACCTACGAGCAGTACTTC
CASSPGTDTYEQYF
>NA|TRBV12-2|TRBJ1-5|NA
TGTGCAAGACCGGGGGGCTCAAATAGCAATCAGCCCCAGCATTTT
CARPGGSNSNQPQHF
>few|TRBV27|TRBJ2-3|TRBD2
TGTGCCAGCGTGGGACTAGCGGGAGGACATGATACGCAGTATTTT
CASVGLAGGHDTQYF
>NA|TRBV5-4|TRBJ1-3|TRBD1
TGTGCCAGCAGCTTGGAACAGGGGGGAAACACCATATATTTT
CASSLEQGGNTIYF
>NA|TRBV5-6|TRBJ2-3|NA
TGTGCCAGCACCGAACAGGGACGGATAAGCACAGATACGCAGTATTTT
CASTEQGRISTDTQYF
>NA|TRBV6-5|TRBJ1-4|NA
TGTGCCAGCAGGAGAATTACAGGGAGTGAAAAACTGTTTTTT
CASRRITGSEKLFF
>once|TRBV28|TRBJ2-7|NA
TGTGCCTGCGCGGGAAGCTCCTACGAGCAGTACTTC
CACAGSSYEQYF
>NA|TRBV9|TRBJ2-3|TRBD2
TGTGCCAGCAGCGTCTCTGGCGGGAGGGCCGGGGCAGATACGCAGTATTTT
CASSVSGGRAGADTQYF
>NA|TRBV29-1|TRBJ2-5|NA
TGCAGCGTTGGGGCTGAGACCCAGTACTTC
CSVGAETQYF
>NA|TRBV12-3/TRBV12-4|TRBJ1-1|TRBD1
TGTGCCAGCACCAGGGGGGTCTTGGTGGAAGCTTTCTTT
CASTRGVLVEAFF
>NA|TRBV7-8|TRBJ2-5|TRBD1
TGTGCCAGCAGCTTAGCGGTGGGACAGGGATGGGAGACCCAGTACTTC
CASSLAVGQGWETQYF